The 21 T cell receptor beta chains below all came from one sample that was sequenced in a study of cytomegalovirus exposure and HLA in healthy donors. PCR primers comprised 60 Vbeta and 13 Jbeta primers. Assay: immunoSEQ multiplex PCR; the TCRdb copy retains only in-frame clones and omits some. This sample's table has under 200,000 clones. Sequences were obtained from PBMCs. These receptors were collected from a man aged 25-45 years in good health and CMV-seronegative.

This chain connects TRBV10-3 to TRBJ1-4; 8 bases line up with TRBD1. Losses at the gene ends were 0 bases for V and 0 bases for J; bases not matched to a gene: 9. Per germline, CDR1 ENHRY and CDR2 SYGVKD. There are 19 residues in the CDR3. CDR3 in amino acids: CAISESAGRGRTTNEKLFF. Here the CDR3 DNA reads TGTGCCATCAGTGAGTCTGCAGGCAGGGGGCGAACAACTAATGAAAAACTGTTTTTT.

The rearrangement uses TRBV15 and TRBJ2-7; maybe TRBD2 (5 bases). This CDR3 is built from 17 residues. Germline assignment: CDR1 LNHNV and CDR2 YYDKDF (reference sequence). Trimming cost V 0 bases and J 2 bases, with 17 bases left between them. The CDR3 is CATSRDGGGGLPYEQYF. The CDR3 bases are TGTGCCACCAGCAGAGATGGAGGCGGCGGGTTACCCTACGAGCAGTACTTC. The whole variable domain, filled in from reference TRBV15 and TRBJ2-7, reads DAMVIQNPRYQVTQFGKPVTLSCSQTLNHNVMYWYQQKSSQAPKLLFHYYDKDFNNEADTPDNFQSRRPNTSFCFLDIRSPGLGDTAMYLCATSRDGGGGLPYEQYFGPGTRLTVT.

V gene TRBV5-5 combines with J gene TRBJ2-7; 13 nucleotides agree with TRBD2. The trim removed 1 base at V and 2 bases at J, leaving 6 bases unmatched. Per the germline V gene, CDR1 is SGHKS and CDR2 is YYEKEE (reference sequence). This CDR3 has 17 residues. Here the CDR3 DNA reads TGTGCCAGCAGCTTGAGGCCAACTAGCGGGGGGGCCTACGAGCAGTACTTC. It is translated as CASSLRPTSGGAYEQYF.

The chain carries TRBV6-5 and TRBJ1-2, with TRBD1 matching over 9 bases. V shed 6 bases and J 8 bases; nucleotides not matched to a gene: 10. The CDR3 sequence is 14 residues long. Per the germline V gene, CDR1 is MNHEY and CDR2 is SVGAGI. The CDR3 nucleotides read TGTGCCAGCAGCACCCCACAGGGGGCTGACGGCTACACCTTC. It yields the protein CASSTPQGADGYTF.

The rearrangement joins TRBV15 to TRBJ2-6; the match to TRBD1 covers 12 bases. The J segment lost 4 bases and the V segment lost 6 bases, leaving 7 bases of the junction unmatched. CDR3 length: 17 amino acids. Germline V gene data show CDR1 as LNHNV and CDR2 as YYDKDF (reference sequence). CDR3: CATRPGQGALGANVLTF. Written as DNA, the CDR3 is TGTGCCACCAGACCGGGACAGGGGGCGCTGGGGGCCAACGTCCTGACTTTC.

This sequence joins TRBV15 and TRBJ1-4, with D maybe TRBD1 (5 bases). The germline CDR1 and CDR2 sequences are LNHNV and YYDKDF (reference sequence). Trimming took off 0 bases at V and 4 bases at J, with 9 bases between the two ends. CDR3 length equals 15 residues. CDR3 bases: TGTGCCACCAGCAGAGATCAGGGATTTAATGAAAAACTGTTTTTT. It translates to CATSRDQGFNEKLFF. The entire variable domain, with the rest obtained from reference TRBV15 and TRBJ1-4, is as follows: DAMVIQNPRYQVTQFGKPVTLSCSQTLNHNVMYWYQQKSSQAPKLLFHYYDKDFNNEADTPDNFQSRRPNTSFCFLDIRSPGLGDTAMYLCATSRDQGFNEKLFFGSGTQLSVL.

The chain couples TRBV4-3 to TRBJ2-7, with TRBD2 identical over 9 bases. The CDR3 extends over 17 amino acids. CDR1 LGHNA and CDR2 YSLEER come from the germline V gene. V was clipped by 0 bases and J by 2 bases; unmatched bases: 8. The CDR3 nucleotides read TGCGCCAGCAGCCAAGATCGAAGGCTAGCGGGGACCTACGAGCAGTACTTC. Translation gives CASSQDRRLAGTYEQYF.

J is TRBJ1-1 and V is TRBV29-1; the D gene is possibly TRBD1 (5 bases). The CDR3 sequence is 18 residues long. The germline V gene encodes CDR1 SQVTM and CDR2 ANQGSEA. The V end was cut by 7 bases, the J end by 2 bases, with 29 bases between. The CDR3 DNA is TGCAGCGGCACGCCAGTTTCCGGGGGGACCTATCGTAACACTGAAGCTTTCTTT. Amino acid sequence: CSGTPVSGGTYRNTEAFF.

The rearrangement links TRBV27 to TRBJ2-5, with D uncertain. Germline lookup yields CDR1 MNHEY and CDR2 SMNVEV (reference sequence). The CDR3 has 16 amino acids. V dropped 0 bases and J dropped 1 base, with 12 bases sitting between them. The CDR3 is CASSLSSLRFQETQYF. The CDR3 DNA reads TGTGCCAGCAGTTTATCTTCGTTGCGGTTCCAAGAGACCCAGTACTTC.

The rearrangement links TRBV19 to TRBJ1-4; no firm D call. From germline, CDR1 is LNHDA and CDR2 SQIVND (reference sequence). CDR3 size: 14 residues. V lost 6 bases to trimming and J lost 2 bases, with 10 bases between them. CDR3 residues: CASRREGTNEKLFF. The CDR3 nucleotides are TGTGCCAGTAGACGGGAGGGTACTAATGAAAAACTGTTTTTT.

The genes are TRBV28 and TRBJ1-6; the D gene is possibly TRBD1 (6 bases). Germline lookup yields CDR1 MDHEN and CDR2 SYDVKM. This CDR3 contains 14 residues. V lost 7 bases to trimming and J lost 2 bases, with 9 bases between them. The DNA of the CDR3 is TGTGCCAGCATACAGGGCACCTATAATTCACCCCTCCACTTT. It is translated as CASIQGTYNSPLHF.

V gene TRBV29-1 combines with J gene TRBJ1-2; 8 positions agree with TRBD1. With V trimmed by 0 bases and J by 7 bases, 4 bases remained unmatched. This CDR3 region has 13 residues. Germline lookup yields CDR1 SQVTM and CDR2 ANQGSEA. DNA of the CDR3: TGCAGCGTTGAAGAGGGACAGGTATTTGGCTACACCTTC. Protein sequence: CSVEEGQVFGYTF.

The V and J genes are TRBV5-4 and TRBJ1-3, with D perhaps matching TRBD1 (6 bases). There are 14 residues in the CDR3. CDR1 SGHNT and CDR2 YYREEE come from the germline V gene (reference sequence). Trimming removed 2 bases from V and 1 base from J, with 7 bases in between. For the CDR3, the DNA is TGTGCCAGCAGCTTACAGGGATCTGGAAACACCATATATTTT. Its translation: CASSLQGSGNTIYF.

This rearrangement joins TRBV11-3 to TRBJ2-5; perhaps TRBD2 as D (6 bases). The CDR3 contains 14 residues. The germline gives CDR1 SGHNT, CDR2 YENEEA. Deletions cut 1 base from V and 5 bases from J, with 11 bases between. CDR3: CASSLGSGRETQYF. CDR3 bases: TGTGCCAGCAGCTTAGGGTCAGGGAGGGAGACCCAGTACTTC.

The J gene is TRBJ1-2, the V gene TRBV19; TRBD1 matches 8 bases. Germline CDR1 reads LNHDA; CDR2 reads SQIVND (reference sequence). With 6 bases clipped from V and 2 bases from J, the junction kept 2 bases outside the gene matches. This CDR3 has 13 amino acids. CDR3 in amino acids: CASRRTGNYGYTF. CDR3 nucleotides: TGTGCCAGTAGAAGGACAGGGAACTATGGCTACACCTTC.

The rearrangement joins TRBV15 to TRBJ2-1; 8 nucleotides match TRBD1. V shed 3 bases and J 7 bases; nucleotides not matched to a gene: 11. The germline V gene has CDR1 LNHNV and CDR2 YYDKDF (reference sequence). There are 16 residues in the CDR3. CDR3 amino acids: CATSSNTGGRGNEQFF. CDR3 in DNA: TGTGCCACCAGCAGCAACACAGGGGGGAGAGGGAATGAGCAGTTCTTC.

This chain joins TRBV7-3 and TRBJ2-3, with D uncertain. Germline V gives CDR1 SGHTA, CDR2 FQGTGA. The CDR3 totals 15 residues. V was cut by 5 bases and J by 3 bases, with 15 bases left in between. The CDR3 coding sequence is TGTGCCAGCAGCCCGACCGGCGACAAGACAGATACGCAGTATTTT. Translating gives CASSPTGDKTDTQYF. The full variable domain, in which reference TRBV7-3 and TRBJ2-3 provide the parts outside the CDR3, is GAGVSQTPSNKVTEKGKYVELRCDPISGHTALYWYRQSLGQGPEFLIYFQGTGAADDSGLPNDRFFAVRPEGSVSTLKIQRTERGDSAVYLCASSPTGDKTDTQYFGPGTRLTVL.

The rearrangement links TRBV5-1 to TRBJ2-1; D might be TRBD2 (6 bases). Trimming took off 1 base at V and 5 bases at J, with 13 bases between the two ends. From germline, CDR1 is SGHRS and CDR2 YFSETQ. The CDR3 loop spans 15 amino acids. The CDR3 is CASSLWEDYHNEQFF. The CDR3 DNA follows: TGCGCCAGCAGCTTGTGGGAGGACTACCACAATGAGCAGTTCTTC.

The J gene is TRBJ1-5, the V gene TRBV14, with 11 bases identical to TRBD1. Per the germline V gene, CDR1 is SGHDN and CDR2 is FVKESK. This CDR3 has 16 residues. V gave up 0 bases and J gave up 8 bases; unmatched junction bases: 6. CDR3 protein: CASSQEQDRGPKPQHF. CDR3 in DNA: TGTGCCAGCAGCCAAGAGCAGGACAGGGGGCCGAAGCCCCAGCATTTT.

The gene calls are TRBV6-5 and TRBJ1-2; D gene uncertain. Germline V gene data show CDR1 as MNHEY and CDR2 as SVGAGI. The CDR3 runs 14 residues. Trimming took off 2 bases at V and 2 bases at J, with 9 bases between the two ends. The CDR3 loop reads CASSYDTNNYGYTF. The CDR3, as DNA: TGTGCCAGCAGTTACGACACCAACAACTATGGCTACACCTTC.

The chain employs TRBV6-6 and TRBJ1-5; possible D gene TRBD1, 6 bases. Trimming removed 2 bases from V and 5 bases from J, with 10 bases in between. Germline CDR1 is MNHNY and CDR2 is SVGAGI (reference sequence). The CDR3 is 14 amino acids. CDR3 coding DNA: TGTGCCAGCAGTTACGACAGGAACCATCAGCCCCAGCATTTT. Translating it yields CASSYDRNHQPQHF.